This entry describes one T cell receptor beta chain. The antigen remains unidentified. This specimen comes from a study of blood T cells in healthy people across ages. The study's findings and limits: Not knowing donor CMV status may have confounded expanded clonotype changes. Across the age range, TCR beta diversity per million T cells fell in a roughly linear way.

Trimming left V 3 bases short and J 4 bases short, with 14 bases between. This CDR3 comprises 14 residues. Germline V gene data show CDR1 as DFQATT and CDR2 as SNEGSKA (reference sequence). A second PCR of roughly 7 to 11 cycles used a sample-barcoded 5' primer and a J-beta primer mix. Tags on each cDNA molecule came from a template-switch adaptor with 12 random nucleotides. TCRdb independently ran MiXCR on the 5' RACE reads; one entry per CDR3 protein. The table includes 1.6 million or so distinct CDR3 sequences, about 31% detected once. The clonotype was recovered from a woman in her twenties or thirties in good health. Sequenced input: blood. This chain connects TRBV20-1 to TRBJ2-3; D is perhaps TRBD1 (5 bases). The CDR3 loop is CSARKEGVADTQYF. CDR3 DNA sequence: TGCAGTGCTAGGAAGGAAGGGGTCGCAGATACGCAGTATTTT.